This T cell receptor beta chain appears in the sequencing data of a study of chronic HIV infection and antiretroviral therapy. This clonotype was recorded a few times. Each CDR3 protein gets one entry after TCRdb re-called the 5' RACE reads with MiXCR. This table holds tens of thousands of distinct CDR3 sequences, 8% to 10% found once. The ends lost 3 bases at V and 2 bases at J; junction bases unmatched: 5. CDR3 length: 15 residues. The germline gives CDR1 KGHSH, CDR2 LQKENI. The J gene is TRBJ2-7, the V gene TRBV18; 9 bases agree with TRBD1. Sample: peripheral blood. This clonotype originated in an adult who had HIV and had not received antiretroviral therapy, or was an uninfected healthy control (not recorded which). For the CDR3, the DNA is TGTGCCAGCTCACCTGGACAGGGGTCTGCCTACGAGCAGTACTTC. This translates into CASSPGQGSAYEQYF.